This is a list of T cell receptor beta chains from one sample in a study of human T cells and chemical hapten exposure. MiXCR, applied by TCRdb to the RACE reads, yields one record per CDR3 protein. Here the sample spans more than 150,000 distinct CDR3 sequences, 30% being singletons. Sequencing was performed on whole blood, taken in connection with sensitization to the hapten diphenylcyclopropenone (DPC). The receptors here all came from a woman aged 25 to 45 with alopecia areata. Some clones in this sample may be carry-over from other donors' samples. Both conserved end residues are part of each CDR3. D genes are given only for firm matches. The listing skips clone size in some rows; elsewhere it reads once, few, many or a size class.

d_call,clone_size,j_call,v_call,cdr3_aa,cdr3_nt
TRBD1,-,TRBJ1-1,TRBV5-1,CASSPSPGQPNTEAFF,TGCGCCAGCAGCCCTTCCCCGGGACAGCCGAACACTGAAGCTTTCTTT
TRBD1,-,TRBJ2-3,TRBV20-1,CSASPQGLTTDTQYF,TGCAGTGCTAGCCCACAGGGGCTAACCACAGATACGCAGTATTTT
-,-,TRBJ1-5,TRBV27,CASRLTGTRGNQPQHF,TGTGCCAGCAGACTAACCGGGACAAGGGGCAATCAGCCCCAGCATTTT
-,-,TRBJ1-1,TRBV7-2,CASSPDRRHTEAFF,TGTGCCAGCAGCCCGGACCGGCGGCACACTGAAGCTTTCTTT
TRBD1,few,TRBJ1-1,TRBV10-3,CAIRRGNSEAFF,TGTGCCATCCGCAGGGGGAACTCTGAAGCTTTCTTT
TRBD1,-,TRBJ1-2,TRBV30,CAWSVRTGMSYGYTF,TGTGCCTGGAGTGTACGGACAGGGATGAGCTATGGCTACACCTTC
-,-,TRBJ2-3,TRBV4-2,CASSQDAEDTQYF,TGTGCCAGCAGCCAAGATGCTGAAGATACGCAGTATTTT
TRBD2,-,TRBJ2-1,TRBV29-1,CSVEGSSGGYNEQFF,TGCAGCGTTGAAGGGTCTAGCGGAGGTTACAATGAGCAGTTCTTC
TRBD1,few,TRBJ1-6,TRBV2,CASSATGPADRSPLHF,TGTGCCAGCAGTGCGACAGGGCCGGCGGATCGATCACCCCTCCACTTT
-,-,TRBJ1-2,TRBV9,CASSGQVAYGYTF,TGTGCCAGCAGCGGACAGGTGGCCTATGGCTACACCTTC
TRBD2,few,TRBJ2-3,TRBV27,CASSLTSGGADTQYF,TGTGCCAGCAGCCTGACTAGCGGGGGGGCAGATACGCAGTATTTT
TRBD1,-,TRBJ2-7,TRBV12-3/TRBV12-4,CASRGGQEEYF,TGTGCCAGCAGAGGGGGACAGGAGGAATACTTC
TRBD1,-,TRBJ1-1,TRBV20-1,CSAGTGGPNTEAFF,TGCAGTGCTGGGACAGGGGGCCCGAACACTGAAGCTTTCTTT
-,many,TRBJ2-1,TRBV29-1,CSVLPNSYNEQFF,TGCAGCGTGTTACCCAACTCCTACAATGAGCAGTTCTTC
-,-,TRBJ1-1,TRBV5-1,CASSLLGGLDTEAFF,TGCGCCAGCAGCTTGCTCGGGGGTCTGGACACTGAAGCTTTCTTT
-,-,TRBJ2-2,TRBV7-3,CASSLTGGGGFTGELFF,TGTGCCAGCAGCTTAACGGGCGGAGGGGGCTTTACCGGGGAGCTGTTTTTT
-,-,TRBJ2-7,TRBV11-2,CASSVDPRSSYEQYF,TGTGCCAGCAGCGTTGACCCCCGGAGCTCCTACGAGCAGTACTTC
TRBD1,-,TRBJ1-1,TRBV7-9,CASSLAGTGGEAFF,TGTGCCAGCAGCTTAGCTGGGACAGGGGGTGAAGCTTTCTTT
TRBD2,many,TRBJ2-1,TRBV7-8,CASSWRELSSYNEQFF,TGTGCCAGCAGCTGGCGGGAGCTTAGCTCCTACAATGAGCAGTTCTTC